This is a list of T cell receptor beta chains from one sample in a study of blood T cell repertoires in COVID-19. TCRdb's copy holds only in-frame clones and misses some; the assay was immunoSEQ multiplex PCR. The sample has around 100,000 clones; roughly 84% are singletons. The sequenced sample was peripheral blood. The receptor source for this set is a man between 65 and 80 years old with active or convalescent COVID-19. CDR3s include the opening cysteine and the closing phenylalanine or tryptophan. D genes are given only for firm matches.

>TRBV2|TRBD1|TRBJ1-5
CASKGQLDLGPQHF
TGTGCCAGCAAGGGACAGCTCGACTTGGGACCCCAGCATTTT
>TRBV5-1|.|TRBJ2-1
CASSLGDSHNEQFF
TGCGCCAGCAGCTTGGGTGACTCCCACAATGAGCAGTTCTTC
>TRBV6-5|TRBD2|TRBJ2-1
CASRLAGGNEQFF
TGTGCCAGCAGACTAGCGGGGGGGAATGAGCAGTTCTTC
>TRBV7-2|.|TRBJ2-7
CASSVGPLTYEQYF
TGTGCCAGCAGCGTGGGCCCCCTCACCTACGAGCAGTACTTC
>TRBV24-1|TRBD1|TRBJ2-1
CATSDPGTGPPDEQFF
TGTGCCACCAGTGATCCTGGGACAGGACCCCCCGATGAGCAGTTCTTC
>TRBV28|.|TRBJ2-3
CASSSGSTDTQYF
TGTGCCAGCAGTTCGGGGAGCACAGATACGCAGTATTTT
>TRBV7-2|.|TRBJ2-1
CASSLVGAPGNEQFF
TGTGCCAGCAGCTTAGTTGGGGCGCCTGGCAATGAGCAGTTCTTC
>TRBV27|.|TRBJ1-1
CASSARVMNTEAFF
TGTGCCAGCAGTGCCAGGGTCATGAACACTGAAGCTTTCTTT
>TRBV7-9|.|TRBJ1-2
CASNPDPGVAGYTF
TGTGCCAGCAACCCTGATCCGGGGGTAGCTGGCTACACCTTC
>TRBV7-8|TRBD2|TRBJ2-1
CASSWGGSTYNEQFF
TGTGCCAGCAGCTGGGGGGGTAGCACCTACAATGAGCAGTTCTTC
>TRBV5-1|.|TRBJ1-4
CASRSRAGVSNEKLFF
TGCGCCAGCAGATCAAGAGCAGGGGTATCTAATGAAAAACTGTTTTTT
>TRBV5-4|.|TRBJ2-3
CASSSPTSPGTDTQYF
TGTGCCAGCAGCTCACCCACTAGCCCGGGCACAGATACGCAGTATTTT
>TRBV6-1|.|TRBJ1-5
CASSEGYRVISNQPQHF
TGTGCCAGCAGTGAAGGGTACAGGGTAATTAGCAATCAGCCCCAGCATTTT
>TRBV9|TRBD1|TRBJ1-2
CASSAQGVSGYTF
TGTGCCAGCAGCGCCCAGGGGGTGAGTGGCTACACCTTC